The 10 T cell receptor beta chains reported below all come from one sample, sequenced in a study of T cells after yellow fever vaccination. MiXCR was run by TCRdb on the 5' RACE reads, yielding one entry per CDR3 protein. The table shows approximately 250,000 distinct CDR3 sequences, with about 5% occurring only once. The specimen comprised CD4+ T cells sorted from PBMCs, sampled on the day of the yellow fever booster vaccination. Receptors were obtained from a man aged 18 to 30 who received the YFV17D yellow fever vaccine.

The rearrangement joins TRBV12-5 to TRBJ2-1; D is unresolved. The CDR3 consists of 11 residues. V was clipped by 0 bases and J by 8 bases, with 2 bases between them. Germline values: CDR1 LGHNT, CDR2 FRNRAP. CDR3 sequence: CASGLVDEQFF. The CDR3 bases are TGTGCTAGTGGTTTGGTCGATGAGCAGTTCTTC.

This clonotype was seen a few times. The chain has TRBV6-2 or TRBV6-3 and TRBJ1-2, with 9 bases aligning to TRBD1. The CDR3 runs 14 residues. Trimming at V came to 6 bases and at J to 0 bases, leaving 2 bases not matched to a gene. The germline V gene encodes CDR1 MNHEY and CDR2 SVGEGT. The CDR3 is CASRTGGTNYGYTF. The CDR3 bases are TGTGCCAGCAGGACAGGGGGAACTAACTATGGCTACACCTTC.

The rearrangement joins TRBV27 to TRBJ1-2; 8 nucleotides agree with TRBD1. CDR1 is MNHEY and CDR2 is SMNVEV in the germline V gene (reference sequence). V lost 5 bases, J lost 0 bases, and 5 bases stayed unmatched. The CDR3 loop spans 15 amino acids. The CDR3 coding sequence is TGTGCCAGCAGTCGGCAGGGGGCTTCTAACTATGGCTACACCTTC. The encoded protein is CASSRQGASNYGYTF.

This clonotype was seen more than once but under ten times. The genes are TRBV15 and TRBJ1-6; D remains unclear. Germline V gives CDR1 LNHNV, CDR2 YYDKDF (reference sequence). Trimming removed 4 bases at V and 9 bases at J, with 7 bases between. The CDR3 spans 12 residues. The CDR3 DNA sequence: TGTGCCACCAGCAACCGTGGTTCACCCCTCCACTTT. It specifies CATSNRGSPLHF.

The rearrangement joins TRBV7-9 to TRBJ2-7; D is possibly TRBD1 or TRBD2 (5 bases each). The CDR3 is 15 amino acids. Trimming left V 3 bases short and J 4 bases short, with 16 bases between. Germline-derived CDR1 and CDR2 are SEHNR and FQNEAQ (reference sequence). As DNA, the CDR3 is TGTGCCAGCAGCTTCGGGTCAGGGAGCGTGTACGAGCAGTACTTC. This codes for CASSFGSGSVYEQYF.

This clonotype was detected ten times or more. The CDR3 DNA reads TGCAGCGTTGAAGATCGAAGCACTGAAGCTTTCTTT. Amino acids: CSVEDRSTEAFF. V gene TRBV29-1 combines with J gene TRBJ1-1, with D unclear. The CDR3 is 12 residues long. Germline V gives CDR1 SQVTM, CDR2 ANQGSEA. With 0 bases removed from V and 4 bases from J, the gap between germline ends came to 6 bases.

This clonotype was detected many times. V gene TRBV19 combines with J gene TRBJ1-2; the match to TRBD1 covers 10 bases. After removal of 7 bases from V and 5 bases from J, the junction contained 7 bases not matched to a gene. Per the germline V gene, CDR1 is LNHDA and CDR2 is SQIVND (reference sequence). The CDR3 sequence is 14 residues long. The CDR3 spells CASIRGQGPYGYTF. Written as DNA, the CDR3 is TGTGCCAGTATCCGGGGACAGGGGCCGTATGGCTACACCTTC.

The chain recombines TRBV10-3 with TRBJ2-3; tentative D call: TRBD2 (6 bases). The CDR3 length is 14 residues. Germline loops: CDR1 ENHRY, CDR2 SYGVKD. The V gene lost 7 bases and the J gene lost 2 bases, with 13 bases spanning the gap. Written as DNA, the CDR3 is TGTGCCATCAAACAAGGCGGGGACACAGATACGCAGTATTTT. It yields the protein CAIKQGGDTDTQYF.

A few counts support this clonotype. The CDR3 DNA is TGCAGTGCTAGACGGCGAGGGGGGACCTATGGAGGCTACACCTTC. It specifies CSARRRGGTYGGYTF. The genes are TRBV20-1 and TRBJ1-2; TRBD1 is a possible D gene (6 bases). Germline assignment: CDR1 DFQATT and CDR2 SNEGSKA (reference sequence). Between the trimmed V and J ends, which lost 2 bases and 8 bases, there was a span of 21 bases. This CDR3 contains 15 residues.

This sequence joins TRBV7-2 and TRBJ2-1, with 11 bases that match TRBD2. CDR1 and CDR2 (germline): SGHTA, FQGNSA. The CDR3 is 16 residues long. With 1 base clipped from V and 10 bases from J, the junction kept 9 bases outside the gene matches. The CDR3 loop is CASSLDVAGGPREQFF. CDR3 sequence (DNA): TGTGCCAGCAGCTTAGACGTAGCGGGGGGGCCGAGAGAGCAGTTCTTC.